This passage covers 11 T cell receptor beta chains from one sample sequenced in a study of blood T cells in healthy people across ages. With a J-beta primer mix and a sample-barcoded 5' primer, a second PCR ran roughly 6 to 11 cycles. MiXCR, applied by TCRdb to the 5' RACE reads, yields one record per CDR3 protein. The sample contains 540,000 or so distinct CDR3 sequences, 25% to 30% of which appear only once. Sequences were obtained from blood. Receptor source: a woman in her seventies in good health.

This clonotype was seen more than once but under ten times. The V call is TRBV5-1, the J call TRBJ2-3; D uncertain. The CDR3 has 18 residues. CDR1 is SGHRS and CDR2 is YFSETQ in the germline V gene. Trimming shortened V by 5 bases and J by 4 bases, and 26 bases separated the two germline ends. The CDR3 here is CASSRSPSTRRWADTQYF. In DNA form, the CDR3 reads TGCGCCAGCAGTCGTTCCCCCTCGACAAGACGGTGGGCAGATACGCAGTATTTT.

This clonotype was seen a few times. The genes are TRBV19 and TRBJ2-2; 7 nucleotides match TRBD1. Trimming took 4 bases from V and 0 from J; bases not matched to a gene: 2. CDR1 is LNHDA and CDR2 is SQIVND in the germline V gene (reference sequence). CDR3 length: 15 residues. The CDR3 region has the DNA TGTGCCAGTAGTACCGGGACAGCGAACACCGGGGAGCTGTTTTTT. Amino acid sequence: CASSTGTANTGELFF.

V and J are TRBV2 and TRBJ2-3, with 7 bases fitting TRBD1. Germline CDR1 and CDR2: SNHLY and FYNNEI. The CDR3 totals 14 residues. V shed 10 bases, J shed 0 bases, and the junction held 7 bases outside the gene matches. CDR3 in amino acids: CATRTGLSTDTQYF. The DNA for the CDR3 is TGTGCCACCCGGACAGGCCTTAGCACAGATACGCAGTATTTT. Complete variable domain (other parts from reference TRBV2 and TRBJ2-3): EPEVTQTPSHQVTQMGQEVILRCVPISNHLYFYWYRQILGQKVEFLVSFYNNEISEKSEIFDDQFSVERPDGSNFTLKIRSTKLEDSAMYFCATRTGLSTDTQYFGPGTRLTVL.

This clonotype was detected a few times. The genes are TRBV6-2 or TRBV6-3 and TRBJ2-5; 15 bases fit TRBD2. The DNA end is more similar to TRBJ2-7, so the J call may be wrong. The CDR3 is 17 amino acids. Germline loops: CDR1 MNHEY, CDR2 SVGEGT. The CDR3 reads CASQPHGLAGGYYEQYF. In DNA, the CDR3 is TGTGCCAGCCAACCTCACGGACTAGCGGGGGGGTACTACGAGCAGTACTTC.

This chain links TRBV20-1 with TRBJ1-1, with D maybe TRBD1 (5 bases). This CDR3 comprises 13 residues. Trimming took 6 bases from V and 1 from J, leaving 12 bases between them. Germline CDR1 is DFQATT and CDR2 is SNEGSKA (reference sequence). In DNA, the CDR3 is TGCAGTGCCAGGGACTCATCGAACACTGAAGCTTTCTTT. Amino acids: CSARDSSNTEAFF.

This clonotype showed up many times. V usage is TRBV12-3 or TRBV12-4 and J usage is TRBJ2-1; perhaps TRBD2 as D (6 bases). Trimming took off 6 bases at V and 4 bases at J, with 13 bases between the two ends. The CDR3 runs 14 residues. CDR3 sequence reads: CASSPAGRYNEQFF. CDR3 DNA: TGTGCCAGCAGCCCTGCGGGGAGATACAATGAGCAGTTCTTC.

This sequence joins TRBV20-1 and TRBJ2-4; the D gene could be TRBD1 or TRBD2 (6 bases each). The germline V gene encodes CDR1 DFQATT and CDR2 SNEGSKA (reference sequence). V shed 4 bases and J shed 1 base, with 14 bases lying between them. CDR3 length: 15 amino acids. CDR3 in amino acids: CSANEGGWAKNIQYF. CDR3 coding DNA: TGCAGTGCTAATGAGGGGGGCTGGGCCAAAAACATTCAGTACTTC.

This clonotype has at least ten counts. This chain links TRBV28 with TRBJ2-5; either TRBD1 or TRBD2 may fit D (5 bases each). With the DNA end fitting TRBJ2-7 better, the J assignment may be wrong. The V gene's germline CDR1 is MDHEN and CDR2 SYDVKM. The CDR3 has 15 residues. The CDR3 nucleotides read TGTGCCAGCAGTCCCACCGGGACCGGGACCTACGAGCAGTACTTC. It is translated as CASSPTGTGTYEQYF.

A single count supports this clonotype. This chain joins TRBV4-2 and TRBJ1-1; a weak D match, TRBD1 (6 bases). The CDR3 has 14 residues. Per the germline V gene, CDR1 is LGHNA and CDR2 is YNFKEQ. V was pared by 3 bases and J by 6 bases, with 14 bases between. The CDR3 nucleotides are TGTGCCAGCAGCCAGGAACAGGGAGACGCTGAAGCTTTCTTT. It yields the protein CASSQEQGDAEAFF.

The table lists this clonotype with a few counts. Here the CDR3 DNA reads TGTGCCAGCAGTGTTGGGGGCCAGCCCCAGCATTTT. Its protein is CASSVGGQPQHF. The chain joins TRBV2 to TRBJ1-5, with D tentatively TRBD1 (6 bases). The CDR3 is made up of 12 amino acids. Per the germline V gene, CDR1 is SNHLY and CDR2 is FYNNEI. V dropped 4 bases and J dropped 7 bases, with 8 bases sitting between them.

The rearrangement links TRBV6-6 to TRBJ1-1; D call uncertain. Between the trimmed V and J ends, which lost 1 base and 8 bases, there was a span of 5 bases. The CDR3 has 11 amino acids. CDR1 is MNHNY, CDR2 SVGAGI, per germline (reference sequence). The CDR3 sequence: CASSYWFEAFF. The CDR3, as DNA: TGTGCCAGCAGTTACTGGTTCGAAGCTTTCTTT.